The 15 T cell receptor beta chains reported below all come from one sample, sequenced in a study of metastatic and nonmetastatic thyroid tumors. Every patient underwent thyroid surgery untreated. TCRdb re-clonotyped the PCR reads through MiXCR. The sample holds around 46,000 clones; 22% are singletons and the top ten take about 4%. Sequencing was done on a sample of blood. Every receptor here comes from a male donor with papillary thyroid cancer or a benign thyroid nodule (not recorded which). Some clones in this sample may be carry-over from other donors' samples.

The sample holds many counts of this clone. CDR3 nucleotides: TGCAGTGCCCTTAGGCGGGAGGGCCGTTACACCGGGGAGCTGTTTTTT. Protein product: CSALRREGRYTGELFF. The chain joins TRBV20-1 to TRBJ2-2; 9 bases are a match to TRBD2. The CDR3 has 16 residues. Germline lookup yields CDR1 DFQATT and CDR2 SNEGSKA (reference sequence). J gave up 3 bases and V 6 bases, and 11 bases lay outside the gene matches.

This clone occurred a few times. Just one base apart from a much larger clone, this may be a read error. This chain connects TRBV6-5 to TRBJ1-3, with unresolved D. V was trimmed by 7 bases and J by 0 bases, leaving 13 bases between them. The CDR3 has 15 amino acids. CDR1 and CDR2 from the germline V gene are MNHEY and SVGAGI. The CDR3: CASITTRDSGNTIYF. Here the CDR3 DNA reads TGTGCCAGCATTACCACCCGAGACTCTGGAAACACCATATATTTT.

This clone showed up many times. This chain uses TRBV24-1 with TRBJ1-2; D ambiguous. The CDR3 loop spans 11 amino acids. Germline V CDR1 and CDR2: KGHDR, SFDVKD. V lost 3 bases, J lost 4 bases, and 2 bases lay in between. CDR3 residues: CATSDSYGYTF. CDR3 nucleotides: TGTGCCACCAGTGATAGCTATGGCTACACCTTC.

V and J are TRBV20-1 and TRBJ2-7, with TRBD1 as a possible D gene (6 bases). The CDR3 runs 14 residues. Germline values: CDR1 DFQATT, CDR2 SNEGSKA (reference sequence). V was trimmed by 4 bases and J by 2 bases, leaving 15 bases between them. Written as DNA, the CDR3 is TGCAGTGCTACCCGGGACATACGACCCTACGAGCAGTACTTC. Translated: CSATRDIRPYEQYF.

This clone was counted at least ten times. The chain employs TRBV7-3 and TRBJ2-7; D tentatively reads TRBD1 or TRBD2 (6 bases each). The ends were cut back, 2 bases at V and 3 bases at J, with 11 bases in the middle. This CDR3 contains 14 residues. The V gene's germline CDR1 is SGHTA and CDR2 FQGTGA. The CDR3 loop reads CASSLFGGHYEQYF. CDR3 bases: TGTGCCAGCAGCTTATTTGGGGGGCACTACGAGCAGTACTTC.

The chain carries TRBV3-1 and TRBJ1-2, with 7 bases lining up with TRBD1. CDR1 and CDR2 (germline): LGHDT, YNNKEL (reference sequence). J lost 8 bases, V lost 4 bases, and 4 bases had no gene match. CDR3 size: 12 residues. In DNA, the CDR3 is TGTGCCAGCAGCCTGACAGGGTTGGGCTACACCTTC. Its translation: CASSLTGLGYTF.

This clone appeared many times. The gene calls are TRBV3-1 and TRBJ1-1; D is ambiguous. The CDR3 covers 11 residues. V was pared by 1 base and J by 4 bases, with 1 base between. Germline values: CDR1 LGHDT, CDR2 YNNKEL (reference sequence). The CDR3 here is CASSQATEAFF. The DNA of the CDR3 is TGTGCCAGCAGCCAAGCCACTGAAGCTTTCTTT.

This clone was seen at least ten times. The rearrangement joins TRBV7-8 to TRBJ1-2, with D perhaps TRBD1 (5 bases). The CDR3 is 14 amino acids. Germline V gene data show CDR1 as SGHVS and CDR2 as FQNEAQ. Between the trimmed V and J ends, which lost 5 bases and 2 bases, there was a span of 12 bases. The CDR3 here is CASSPTRQNYGYTF. CDR3 nucleotide sequence: TGTGCCAGCAGCCCCACACGACAGAACTATGGCTACACCTTC.

This clone has a count of ten or more. This chain joins TRBV7-9 and TRBJ2-5; a weak D match, TRBD2 (6 bases). V was pared by 1 base and J by 5 bases, with 14 bases between. This CDR3 is 15 amino acids long. From germline, CDR1 is SEHNR and CDR2 FQNEAQ (reference sequence). The CDR3 DNA is TGTGCCAGCAGCTTAGAACCCGGAGGGTGGGAGACCCAGTACTTC. Translation gives CASSLEPGGWETQYF.

This clone was observed many times. Other DNA sequences in the sample encode the same CDR3. CDR3: CASSLLGSEAFF. CDR3 DNA sequence: TGTGCCAGCAGCTTACTGGGTTCTGAAGCTTTCTTT. This chain uses TRBV5-6 with TRBJ1-1; no reliable D call. The CDR3 spans 12 residues. Trimming pared 2 bases from V and 6 bases from J, leaving 8 bases between. Germline V gene data show CDR1 as SGHDT and CDR2 as YYEEEE. The variable domain in full, completed from reference TRBV5-6 and TRBJ1-1, reads DAGVTQSPTHLIKTRGQQVTLRCSPKSGHDTVSWYQQALGQGPQFIFQYYEEEERQRGNFPDRFSGHQFPNYSSELNVNALLLGDSALYLCASSLLGSEAFFGQGTRLTVV.

This clone was detected ten times or more. The chain joins TRBV6-6 to TRBJ2-1, with TRBD2 as a possible D gene (6 bases). V was shortened by 2 bases and J by 5 bases, with 13 bases between the two germline ends. CDR3 length: 15 residues. Germline-derived CDR1 and CDR2 are MNHNY and SVGAGI (reference sequence). CDR3 in DNA: TGTGCCAGCAGTTACAAGGGGAGGAGCCACAATGAGCAGTTCTTC. The encoded protein is CASSYKGRSHNEQFF.

This clone has just a few counts. A much larger clonotype is one base distant, so this may be a read error. The same CDR3 arises from other DNA sequences in this sample as well. The chain employs TRBV19 and TRBJ2-5; D gene unclear. There are 13 residues in the CDR3. Germline V lookup: CDR1 LNHDA, CDR2 SQIVND (reference sequence). The DNA for the CDR3 is TGTGCCAGTAGCATAGTAGGGCAAGAGACCCAGTACTTC. Its protein is CASSIVGQETQYF.

The V call is TRBV20-1, the J call TRBJ1-5; 9 bases are shared with TRBD1. The CDR3 is 15 residues long. V lost 3 bases to trimming and J lost 3 bases; unmatched junction nucleotides: 6. The germline V gene has CDR1 DFQATT and CDR2 SNEGSKA (reference sequence). The CDR3 sequence: CSASRTGADNQPQHF. The DNA for the CDR3 is TGCAGTGCTAGCAGGACAGGGGCTGACAATCAGCCCCAGCATTTT.

This clone was counted at least ten times. The chain joins TRBV9 to TRBJ2-5; D might be TRBD2 (5 bases). CDR1 is SGDLS, CDR2 YYNGEE, per germline. The CDR3 extends over 16 amino acids. Trimming removed 0 bases at V and 4 bases at J, with 16 bases between. The CDR3 nucleotides read TGTGCCAGCAGCGTAGCTACGTCGGGATACGGAGAGACCCAGTACTTC. It codes for CASSVATSGYGETQYF.

This clone was counted many times. The V call is TRBV28, the J call TRBJ2-7; D possibly uses TRBD1 or TRBD2 (5 bases each). CDR1 MDHEN and CDR2 SYDVKM come from the germline V gene. The CDR3 length is 14 residues. V gave up 5 bases and J gave up 5 bases, with 16 bases separating them. The CDR3 loop is CASSLGPGQNEQYF. CDR3 bases: TGTGCCAGCAGTCTTGGGCCGGGGCAGAACGAGCAGTACTTC.